These 6 T cell receptor beta chains came from one sample sequenced in a study of blood T cell repertoires in COVID-19. Method: immunoSEQ multiplex PCR; TCRdb's copy keeps in-frame clones and lacks some. Seen here are some 97,000 clones, just over 85% observed once, and the top ten hold 5%. Sequencing was carried out using peripheral blood. All receptors derive from a human donor in a cohort sampled during active COVID-19.

This chain joins TRBV2 and TRBJ2-7, with 7 bases fitting TRBD2. The germline V gene encodes CDR1 SNHLY and CDR2 FYNNEI. The CDR3 length is 13 residues. The V and J ends lost 0 bases and 13 bases, in that order; junction bases with no gene match: 9. The CDR3 sequence is CASSEASGLVEYF. Written as DNA, the CDR3 is TGTGCCAGCAGTGAAGCTAGCGGGCTTGTGGAATACTTC.

This clone turned up a few times. The rearrangement joins TRBV9 to TRBJ2-3, with TRBD1 matching 10 bases. Germline CDR1 SGDLS, CDR2 YYNGEE. The junction had 6 bases not matched to a gene; V was cut back by 2 bases and J by 6 bases. The length of the CDR3 is 15 residues. The CDR3 reads CASSVGTGASDTQYF. The CDR3 DNA reads as TGTGCCAGCAGCGTTGGGACAGGGGCATCGGATACGCAGTATTTT.

This chain links TRBV29-1 with TRBJ2-6, with D tentatively TRBD2 (5 bases). The germline V and J ends were trimmed by 6 bases and 3 bases, with 15 bases remaining between them. The germline V gene encodes CDR1 SQVTM and CDR2 ANQGSEA. CDR3 length: 15 amino acids. CDR3 region: CSVLTWELGANVLTF. The CDR3 DNA sequence: TGCAGCGTCCTGACCTGGGAGCTTGGGGCCAACGTCCTGACTTTC. The entire variable domain, with the rest obtained from reference TRBV29-1 and TRBJ2-6, is as follows: SAVISQKPSRDICQRGTSLTIQCQVDSQVTMMFWYRQQPGQSLTLIATANQGSEATYESGFVIDKFPISRPNLTFSTLTVSNMSPEDSSIYLCSVLTWELGANVLTFGAGSRLTVL.

This clone turned up a few times. The chain employs TRBV7-9 and TRBJ1-4; no clear D. Trimming took off 4 bases at V and 7 bases at J, with 16 bases between the two ends. The CDR3 covers 15 residues. Germline lookup yields CDR1 SEHNR and CDR2 FQNEAQ (reference sequence). CDR3 amino acids: CASSSRAFQLEKLFF. The CDR3 region has the DNA TGTGCCAGCAGCTCGCGGGCATTTCAACTTGAAAAACTGTTTTTT.

This clone was recorded a few times. The rearrangement joins TRBV18 to TRBJ1-5; D unclear. The germline V gene has CDR1 KGHSH and CDR2 LQKENI. V dropped 1 base and J dropped 5 bases, with 9 bases sitting between them. This CDR3 region has 14 residues. The CDR3 is CASSPQRSDQPQHF. DNA for the CDR3: TGTGCCAGCTCACCACAACGATCGGATCAGCCCCAGCATTTT.

V usage is TRBV7-8 and J usage is TRBJ1-5, with D possibly matching TRBD1 (6 bases). This CDR3 comprises 14 residues. Deletions cut 3 bases from V and 7 bases from J, with 13 bases between. Germline lookup yields CDR1 SGHVS and CDR2 FQNEAQ. DNA of the CDR3: TGTGCCAGCAGCTTTTCAGGGACATTCCAGCCCCAGCATTTT. Its translation: CASSFSGTFQPQHF.